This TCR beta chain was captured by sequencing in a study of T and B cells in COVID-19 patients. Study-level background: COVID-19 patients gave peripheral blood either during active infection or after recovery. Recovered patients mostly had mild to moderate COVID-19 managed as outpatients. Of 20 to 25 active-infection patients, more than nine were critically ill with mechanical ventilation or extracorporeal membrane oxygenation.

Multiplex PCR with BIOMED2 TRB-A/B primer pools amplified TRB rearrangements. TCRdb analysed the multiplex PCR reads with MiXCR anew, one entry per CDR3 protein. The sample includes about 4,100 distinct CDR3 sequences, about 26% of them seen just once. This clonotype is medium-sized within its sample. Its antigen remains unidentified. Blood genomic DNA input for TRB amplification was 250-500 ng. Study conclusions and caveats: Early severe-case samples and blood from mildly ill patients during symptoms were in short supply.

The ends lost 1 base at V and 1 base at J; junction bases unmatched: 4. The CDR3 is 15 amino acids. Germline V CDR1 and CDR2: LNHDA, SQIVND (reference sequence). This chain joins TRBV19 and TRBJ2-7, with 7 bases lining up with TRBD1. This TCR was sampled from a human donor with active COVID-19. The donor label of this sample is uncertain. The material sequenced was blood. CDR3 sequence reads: CASSIGPGQSYEQYF. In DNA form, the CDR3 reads TGTGCCAGTAGTATAGGCCCGGGACAGTCCTACGAGCAGTACTTC.